A selection of T cell receptor beta chains follows, all from one sample in a study of blood T cell repertoires in COVID-19. Only in-frame clones appear in the TCRdb table, and some are missing; sequencing was by immunoSEQ multiplex PCR. The data show roughly 250,000 clones, around 86% seen once. The sequencing input was peripheral blood. The receptors derive from a woman in her fifties or sixties with active or convalescent COVID-19. Each CDR3 is given with its conserved first and last residue. D genes are given only for firm matches. Some rows mark clone size as missing; the rest say once, few, many or name a class of expanded clone.

TRBV10-1	-	TRBJ2-7	13	-	CASSESGDYEQYF	TGCGCCAGCAGTGAGTCAGGGGACTACGAGCAGTACTTC
TRBV30	-	TRBJ1-3	15	-	CAWSVHLGGGNTIYF	TGTGCCTGGAGTGTACACCTCGGCGGTGGAAACACCATATATTTT
TRBV4-3	TRBD1	TRBJ1-4	16	-	CASSQDRGTGLEKLFF	TGCGCCAGCAGCCAAGATCGAGGGACAGGGCTAGAAAAACTGTTTTTT
TRBV6-4	-	TRBJ2-1	15	once	CASRKDSFFFPWRFF	TGTGCCAGCAGAAAGGACAGTTTCTTTTTCCCTTGGCGGTTCTTC
TRBV5-6	-	TRBJ2-7	12	-	CASSRAGYEQYF	TGTGCCAGCAGCAGGGCGGGGTACGAGCAGTACTTC
TRBV7-9	TRBD2	TRBJ2-1	16	-	CASSLALASSYNEQFF	TGTGCCAGCAGCTTAGCACTAGCGAGCTCCTACAATGAGCAGTTCTTC
TRBV27	-	TRBJ1-5	17	few	CASSLSYGGSSNQPQHF	TGTGCCAGCAGTTTATCGTACGGCGGGTCTAGCAATCAGCCCCAGCATTTT
TRBV6-5	TRBD1	TRBJ2-5	13	-	CASSHGQEETQYF	TGTGCCAGCAGTCACGGACAGGAGGAGACCCAGTACTTC
TRBV4-1	TRBD1	TRBJ2-4	17	-	CASSQALHRTGQNIQYF	TGCGCCAGCAGCCAAGCCCTCCACCGGACAGGGCAGAACATTCAGTACTTC
TRBV7-3	TRBD1	TRBJ1-1	15	-	CASSFAGGMNTEAFF	TGTGCCAGCAGCTTCGCAGGGGGAATGAACACTGAAGCTTTCTTT
TRBV7-9	TRBD1	TRBJ1-2	13	-	CASSSGTVYGYTF	TGTGCCAGCAGCTCCGGGACAGTTTATGGCTACACCTTC
TRBV7-9	-	TRBJ2-7	14	-	CASTPGALPDQQYF	TGTGCCAGCACCCCAGGGGCCCTCCCAGACCAGCAGTACTTC
TRBV3-1/TRBV3-2	-	TRBJ1-2	11	many	CASSRGGGYTF	TGTGCCAGCAGTAGGGGGGGAGGCTACACCTTC
TRBV4-3	-	TRBJ1-2	15	-	CASSQAVGQNYGYTF	TGCGCCAGCAGCCAAGCGGTGGGGCAGAACTATGGCTACACCTTC
TRBV5-8	TRBD2	TRBJ2-3	16	-	CASGLAGGLGTDTQYF	TGTGCCAGCGGACTAGCGGGGGGGCTAGGCACAGATACGCAGTATTTT
TRBV18	TRBD1	TRBJ2-3	15	-	CASSRDRYPSDTQYF	TGTGCCAGCTCACGGGACAGGTATCCTTCAGATACGCAGTATTTT
TRBV5-1	TRBD1	TRBJ1-1	14	-	CASTTGGMNTEAFF	TGCGCCAGCACCACAGGGGGGATGAACACTGAAGCTTTCTTT
TRBV12-3/TRBV12-4	TRBD2	TRBJ2-7	13	-	CASSGGGPYEQYF	TGTGCCAGCAGTGGGGGAGGGCCCTACGAGCAGTACTTC
TRBV15	-	TRBJ2-1	16	once	CATSSHLGGSYNEQFF	TGTGCCACCAGCAGTCACCTGGGGGGCTCCTACAATGAGCAGTTCTTC
TRBV20-1	TRBD1	TRBJ1-4	15	few	CSASGTGATNEKLFF	TGCAGTGCTAGTGGGACAGGGGCAACTAATGAAAAACTGTTTTTT
TRBV5-1	-	TRBJ1-2	14	once	CASSSSVGGYGYTF	TGCGCCAGCAGCTCGTCGGTAGGCGGCTATGGCTACACCTTC
TRBV7-9	-	TRBJ1-1	13	-	CASTLGQGTEAFF	TGTGCCAGCACCCTGGGGCAGGGGACTGAAGCTTTCTTT
TRBV19	-	TRBJ1-1	12	-	CASMAGGTEAFF	TGTGCCAGTATGGCCGGGGGCACTGAAGCTTTCTTT
TRBV5-4	TRBD1	TRBJ2-7	14	-	CASSLKTGTVEQYF	TGTGCCAGCAGCTTAAAGACAGGGACCGTCGAGCAGTACTTC
TRBV19	TRBD1	TRBJ1-5	15	-	CASTHGDRGNQPQHF	TGTGCCAGTACCCATGGGGACAGGGGGAATCAGCCCCAGCATTTT
TRBV12-3/TRBV12-4	-	TRBJ2-5	13	-	CASRRGQQETQYF	TGTGCCAGCAGAAGAGGACAGCAAGAGACCCAGTACTTC
TRBV7-2	TRBD1	TRBJ1-2	15	-	CASSLGPGGNYGYTF	TGTGCCAGCAGCTTAGGGCCAGGGGGCAACTATGGCTACACCTTC
TRBV7-2	-	TRBJ1-2	12	-	CASSFRDNGYTF	TGTGCCAGCAGCTTCCGGGACAATGGCTACACCTTC
TRBV3-1/TRBV3-2	-	TRBJ1-1	13	-	CASSQGANTEAFF	TGTGCCAGCAGCCAAGGAGCGAACACTGAAGCTTTCTTT
TRBV9	-	TRBJ1-2	14	many	CASSEQTGLYGYTF	TGTGCCAGCAGCGAACAGACAGGCCTCTATGGCTACACCTTC
TRBV5-1	TRBD1	TRBJ2-5	15	-	CASSLGDREGETQYF	TGCGCCAGCAGCTTGGGGGACAGGGAGGGAGAGACCCAGTACTTC
TRBV5-6	TRBD1	TRBJ1-2	14	-	CASTRQGTSYGYTF	TGTGCCAGCACAAGACAGGGGACGAGCTATGGCTACACCTTC
TRBV29-1	-	TRBJ2-2	11	-	CSARSNGELFF	TGCAGCGCCCGGTCGAACGGGGAGCTGTTTTTT
TRBV7-8	TRBD2	TRBJ2-3	17	-	CASSSGLAGASTDTQYF	TGTGCCAGCAGCTCCGGACTAGCGGGGGCCAGCACAGATACGCAGTATTTT
TRBV10-3	-	TRBJ1-2	15	-	CAISESGGVTDGYTF	TGTGCCATCAGTGAGTCGGGGGGGGTGACGGATGGCTACACCTTC